This entry features one T cell receptor beta chain sequence. TCRdb keeps only in-frame clones here, not all; method: immunoSEQ multiplex PCR. The sample lists tens of thousands of clones; less than 85% were seen once. Treatment of the sample: randomized to nivolumab then ipilimumab (arm A) or the reverse (arm B). None of the patients previously received DNA-damaging chemotherapy. Sorted cells were live CD3+CD8+, lacking CD19 and CD56, from PBMCs. This record belongs to a study of sequential checkpoint blockade in melanoma. Study summary: Patients were randomized 1:1 to nivolumab-then-ipilimumab or ipilimumab-then-nivolumab first-line. Maintenance nivolumab came after either treatment sequence.

The sample consisted of CD8+ T cells sorted from blood (inferred from file names), taken from a patient given nivolumab and ipilimumab in sequence. The receptor comes from a human donor with melanoma.

DNA of the CDR3: TGTGCCATCAGTGGTATTACTAGCGGGGATTACAATGAGCAGTTCTTC. This codes for CAISGITSGDYNEQFF. This chain links TRBV10-3 with TRBJ2-1, with 10 bases matching TRBD2. CDR3 length equals 16 residues. Per the germline V gene, CDR1 is ENHRY and CDR2 is SYGVKD. J lost 4 bases, V lost 4 bases, and 7 bases had no gene match.